This entry features one T cell receptor (beta chain) sequence. The data derive from a study of blood T cell repertoires in COVID-19. As for the study in general: Whether acute or convalescent, the COVID-19 samples came from the United States, Italy and Spain. From T cells, B-cell-depleted T cells, or PBMCs came the material, which was cDNA or gDNA.

How the authors handled the data: Amplification from reference gene primers served as the basis for estimated nucleated cell counts. TCRdb keeps only in-frame clones here, not all; method: immunoSEQ multiplex PCR. The DNA was the basis for D and trimming; V, J and clone size are from that table. Among 300,000 to 350,000 clones, around 90% were seen once, and the ten largest hold more than 7.5%. Patients of the Seattle cohort, enrolled during active infection, were followed longitudinally. Deletions cut 0 bases from V and 0 bases from J, with 8 bases between. The germline V gene has CDR1 SGHVS and CDR2 FQNEAQ. The CDR3 contains 15 residues.

The V gene is TRBV7-8, the J gene TRBJ1-1; no firm D call. The clonotype originates from a man under 40 with COVID-19, enrolled during active disease. Sequenced material: peripheral blood. The CDR3 DNA sequence: TGTGCCAGCAGCTTAGCACCTACGCTGAACACTGAAGCTTTCTTT. This codes for CASSLAPTLNTEAFF.